Detailed here is one T cell receptor (beta chain). Its antigen is unknown. The CDR3 spans 15 residues. From germline, CDR1 is MNHNS and CDR2 SASEGT. V was shortened by 4 bases and J by 7 bases, with 17 bases between the two germline ends. A universal primer site and UMIs were added as TCR cDNA was made by 5'RACE template switching. TCRdb ran MiXCR on the 5' RACE reads and lists one entry per CDR3 protein. Among approximately 160,000 distinct CDR3 sequences listed, approximately 6.2% were seen once. The entry originates in a study of T cells after yellow fever vaccination. Study details: Preparation of fractions with low cell numbers was performed using SMART-Seq v4 Ultra Low Input.

General observations from the study: The secondary response was weaker but peaked faster, day 5 versus 15. Post-booster reappearance was seen for most primary-vaccination clones (roughly 96% CD4, 75% to 90% CD8).

The chain is built from TRBV6-1 and TRBJ2-1; D possibly corresponds to TRBD1 (6 bases). The clonotype was recovered from a man younger than 30 who received the YFV17D yellow fever vaccine. This sample comprised CD4+ T cells sorted from PBMCs, obtained on the day of the first yellow fever vaccination. The CDR3 loop reads CASSVTQGMVNEQFF. Written as DNA, the CDR3 is TGTGCCAGCAGTGTTACCCAGGGGATGGTGAATGAGCAGTTCTTC.